A single count supports the clone carrying this T cell receptor beta chain. This record belongs to a study of blood T cell repertoires in COVID-19. The germline CDR1 and CDR2 sequences are LNHDA and SQIVND (reference sequence). The length of the CDR3 is 16 residues. V was clipped by 6 bases and J by 5 bases; unmatched bases: 9. Using immunoSEQ multiplex PCR, the repertoire was profiled, and TCRdb retains in-frame clones only, with some absent. The sample has roughly 340,000 clones, around 91% seen once. All enrollees were about 18 to 95 years old and from approximately 25 US areas. The V and J genes are TRBV19 and TRBJ2-1, with TRBD2 matching over 11 bases. This sequence was found in a man aged 18 to 35 who had recovered from COVID-19. Input material: PBMCs or T cells enriched from blood (not recorded which). The CDR3 DNA is TGTGCCAGTAGCCTTCTTCTGACTAGCGGGAACAATGAGCAGTTCTTC. The encoded protein is CASSLLLTSGNNEQFF.